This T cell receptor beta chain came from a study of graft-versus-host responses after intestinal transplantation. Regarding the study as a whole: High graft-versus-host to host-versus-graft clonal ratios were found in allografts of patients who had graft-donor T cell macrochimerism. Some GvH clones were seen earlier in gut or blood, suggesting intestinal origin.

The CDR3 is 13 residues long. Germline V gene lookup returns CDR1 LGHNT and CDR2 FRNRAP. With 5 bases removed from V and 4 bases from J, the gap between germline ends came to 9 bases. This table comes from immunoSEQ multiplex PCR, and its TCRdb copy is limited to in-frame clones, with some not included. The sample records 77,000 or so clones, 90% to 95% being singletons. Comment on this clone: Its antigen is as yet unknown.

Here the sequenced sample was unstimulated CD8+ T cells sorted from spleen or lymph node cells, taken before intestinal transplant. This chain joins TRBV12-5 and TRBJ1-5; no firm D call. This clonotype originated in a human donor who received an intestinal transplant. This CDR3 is CASGVPGNQPQHF. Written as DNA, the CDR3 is TGTGCTAGTGGTGTGCCAGGTAATCAGCCCCAGCATTTT.